A single T cell receptor beta chain is shown here with its context. This sample is part of a study of blood T cell repertoires in COVID-19. Across the study: Acute and convalescent COVID-19 samples came from the United States, Italy and Spain.

Germline CDR1 and CDR2: LGHDT and YNNKEL (reference sequence). The CDR3 is 16 residues long. With 1 base clipped from V and 2 bases from J, the junction kept 5 bases outside the gene matches. Clones were sequenced by immunoSEQ multiplex PCR, and TCRdb holds only the in-frame ones, with some missing. The sample has approximately 210,000 clones, 80% to 90% seen once. J is TRBJ1-5 and V is TRBV3-1 (or the pseudogene TRBV3-2), with 7 bases identical to TRBD1. The sequencing input was PBMCs or T cells enriched from blood (not recorded which). The TCR comes from a woman between 45 and 60 years old with acute COVID-19. The CDR3 DNA reads TGTGCCAGCAGCCAAGCGGGAGGGGGCGGCAATCAGCCCCAGCATTTT. Encoded protein: CASSQAGGGGNQPQHF.